These 18 T cell receptor beta chains share one sample of origin, sequenced in a study of CD8 T cells in ankylosing spondylitis. MiXCR, run by TCRdb on the 5' RACE reads, gives a single entry per CDR3 protein. The sample holds over 600,000 distinct CDR3 sequences; roughly 19% are singletons and the top ten take about 20%. No antigen is known for these receptors. Study-wide findings and caveats: Several highly homologous variants made up a TCR beta motif, and this motif appeared characteristic of ankylosing spondylitis blood.

The sample taken for sequencing was blood, either unsorted or a sorted T cell fraction (not recorded which). Receptors originate from a male donor with ankylosing spondylitis.

This clonotype has just a few counts. The V call is TRBV3-1, the J call TRBJ1-3; 10 positions agree with TRBD1. The V segment lost 0 bases and the J segment 1 base; nucleotides outside the gene matches: 9. In germline, CDR1 is LGHDT, CDR2 YNNKEL (reference sequence). The CDR3 extends over 19 amino acids. This CDR3 is CASSQDLRQGALSGNTIYF. The CDR3, as DNA: TGTGCCAGCAGCCAAGATCTGAGACAGGGGGCTTTATCTGGAAACACCATATATTTT.

In its sample, this clonotype was seen a few times. The chain recombines TRBV5-1 with TRBJ2-7; perhaps TRBD1 as D (6 bases). V was trimmed by 3 bases and J by 3 bases, leaving 13 bases between them. The CDR3 spans 14 residues. The V gene's germline CDR1 is SGHRS and CDR2 YFSETQ. CDR3: CASSSRGYGYEQYF. Written as DNA, the CDR3 is TGCGCCAGCAGCTCAAGGGGGTACGGCTACGAGCAGTACTTC.

This chain joins TRBV7-2 and TRBJ1-4; no reliable D call. The CDR3 runs 12 residues. Germline loops: CDR1 SGHTA, CDR2 FQGNSA. With 1 base removed from V and 7 bases from J, the gap between germline ends came to 4 bases. Here the CDR3 DNA reads TGTGCCAGCAGCTTAGGGTTTGAAAAACTGTTTTTT. Protein: CASSLGFEKLFF.

This clonotype was counted a few times. The V call is TRBV19, the J call TRBJ2-1; D tentatively reads TRBD1 or TRBD2 (5 bases each). The ends were cut back, 5 bases at V and 4 bases at J, with 15 bases in the middle. CDR1 is LNHDA and CDR2 is SQIVND in the germline V gene (reference sequence). This CDR3 comprises 15 residues. The CDR3 bases are TGTGCCAGTAGTGCCGGGACCACCCTGTACAATGAGCAGTTCTTC. It encodes CASSAGTTLYNEQFF.

This clonotype has a handful of counts. V is TRBV7-8 and J is TRBJ2-1; D remains unclear. The CDR3 has 13 residues. The ends were cut back, 5 bases at V and 6 bases at J, with 11 bases in the middle. Germline CDR1 SGHVS, CDR2 FQNEAQ. The CDR3 DNA reads TGTGCCAGCAGCACACACGGGCTCAATGAGCAGTTCTTC. Its protein product is CASSTHGLNEQFF.

This rearrangement joins TRBV5-1 to TRBJ1-1; the match to TRBD1 covers 9 bases. Germline CDR1 and CDR2: SGHRS and YFSETQ. CDR3 size: 13 residues. J was trimmed by 7 bases and V by 4 bases; bases with no gene match: 5. This CDR3 reads CASSRQGGDEAFF. DNA for the CDR3: TGCGCCAGCAGCCGACAGGGGGGCGATGAAGCTTTCTTT.

The sample holds many counts of this clonotype. This chain connects TRBV5-1 to TRBJ2-1, with 10 bases matching TRBD1. There are 15 residues in the CDR3. Germline CDR1 is SGHRS and CDR2 is YFSETQ. V shed 2 bases, J shed 4 bases, and the junction held 3 bases outside the gene matches. The CDR3 here is CASSFGQGVYNEQFF. CDR3 DNA: TGCGCCAGCAGCTTCGGACAGGGGGTTTACAATGAGCAGTTCTTC.

The chain has TRBV7-9 and TRBJ2-7; no reliable D call. V lost 2 bases and J 7 bases, leaving 12 bases between the germline ends. The CDR3 length is 13 residues. The V gene's germline CDR1 is SEHNR and CDR2 FQNEAQ (reference sequence). CDR3 protein: CASSLSGLLEQYF. The CDR3 region has the DNA TGTGCCAGCAGCTTATCAGGCCTTTTGGAGCAGTACTTC.

V and J are TRBV7-2 and TRBJ2-7, with a tentative D call TRBD2 (6 bases). The germline gives CDR1 SGHTA, CDR2 FQGNSA. V was trimmed by 0 bases and J by 1 base, leaving 10 bases between them. This CDR3 is 15 amino acids long. The CDR3 spells CASSLASGPSYEQYF. Written as DNA, the CDR3 is TGTGCCAGCAGCTTAGCTAGCGGACCGTCCTACGAGCAGTACTTC.

The chain uses TRBV9 and TRBJ2-1; D is possibly TRBD1 (5 bases). V gave up 2 bases and J gave up 12 bases, with 21 bases separating them. Germline V gives CDR1 SGDLS, CDR2 YYNGEE. The CDR3 is 15 residues long. CDR3 coding DNA: TGTGCCAGCAGCGTCGTAGAGGTCCAGGGCGCAGTGCAGTTCTTC. It translates to CASSVVEVQGAVQFF.

The V gene is TRBV4-3, the J gene TRBJ2-1; a weak D match, TRBD2 (7 bases). Trimming left V 0 bases short and J 9 bases short, with 12 bases between. Germline V gives CDR1 LGHNA, CDR2 YSLEER. This CDR3 comprises 14 residues. The chain's CDR3 is CASSQDKGGGEQFF. Written as DNA, the CDR3 is TGCGCCAGCAGCCAAGATAAGGGAGGGGGTGAGCAGTTCTTC.

The V gene is TRBV6-4, the J gene TRBJ2-2, with TRBD1 matching over 10 bases. Germline lookup yields CDR1 MRHNA and CDR2 SNTAGT. J lost 0 bases, V lost 6 bases, and 13 bases had no gene match. The CDR3 length is 19 residues. CDR3 residues: CASRDRGLYNHANTGELFF. The CDR3 nucleotides are TGTGCCAGCAGAGACAGGGGGCTATACAACCACGCGAACACCGGGGAGCTGTTTTTT.

This sequence joins TRBV3-1 and TRBJ1-6; D is perhaps TRBD1 (6 bases). This CDR3 is built from 15 residues. Looked up from germline, CDR1 is LGHDT and CDR2 is YNNKEL (reference sequence). V lost 6 bases to trimming and J lost 6 bases, with 15 bases between them. Here the CDR3 DNA reads TGTGCCAGCAGAAATAGTGGGGGCGGTAATTCACCCCTCCACTTT. Amino acid sequence: CASRNSGGGNSPLHF.

In this sample, this clonotype turned up a few times. The chain recombines TRBV5-1 with TRBJ1-2, with D hard to call. Trimming shortened V by 0 bases and J by 4 bases, and 7 bases separated the two germline ends. CDR1 and CDR2 from the germline V gene are SGHRS and YFSETQ. The CDR3 extends over 13 amino acids. The CDR3 nucleotides read TGCGCCAGCAGCTTGGAGGGCATCTATGGCTACACCTTC. This encodes CASSLEGIYGYTF.

The chain has TRBV24-1 and TRBJ2-1; D remains ambiguous. Germline V gives CDR1 KGHDR, CDR2 SFDVKD. The V gene lost 4 bases and the J gene lost 7 bases, with 13 bases spanning the gap. The CDR3 runs to 14 residues. The CDR3 loop is CATSDSPQENEQFF. Written as DNA, the CDR3 is TGTGCCACCAGTGACTCCCCCCAGGAGAATGAGCAGTTCTTC.

V is TRBV7-2 and J is TRBJ2-7; the D gene could be TRBD1 or TRBD2 (5 bases each). CDR1 is SGHTA, CDR2 FQGNSA, per germline. V gave up 4 bases and J gave up 6 bases, with 16 bases separating them. The CDR3 consists of 14 residues. CDR3 nucleotide sequence: TGTGCCAGCAGCTGGGGACCCACACGGGGCGAGCAGTACTTC. It yields the protein CASSWGPTRGEQYF.

This chain uses TRBV7-2 with TRBJ2-3; D is uncertain. The CDR3 is 16 amino acids. Germline V gives CDR1 SGHTA, CDR2 FQGNSA. Deletions cut 5 bases from V and 0 bases from J, with 15 bases between. This CDR3 is CASSLRPDPSTDTQYF. Here the CDR3 DNA reads TGTGCCAGCAGCCTGAGACCGGACCCTAGCACAGATACGCAGTATTTT. The entire variable domain, with the rest obtained from reference TRBV7-2 and TRBJ2-3, is as follows: GAGVSQSPSNKVTEKGKDVELRCDPISGHTALYWYRQSLGQGLEFLIYFQGNSAPDKSGLPSDRFSAERTGGSVSTLTIQRTQQEDSAVYLCASSLRPDPSTDTQYFGPGTRLTVL.

The chain recombines TRBV11-2 with TRBJ2-7; D possibly matches TRBD1 or TRBD2 (6 bases each). CDR1 SGHAT and CDR2 FQNNGV come from the germline V gene. V was clipped by 2 bases and J by 6 bases, with 14 bases between them. This CDR3 is built from 14 residues. The CDR3: CASSLLGGKAEQYF. CDR3 in DNA: TGTGCCAGCAGCTTATTGGGGGGCAAGGCCGAGCAGTACTTC.